The 16 T cell receptor beta chains listed next were all sequenced from one sample in a study of post-analysis software for immune sequencing data. Study-level findings and limits: Roughly five TRBV segments were more frequent in patients than controls; TRBV5-6, TRBV5-1 and TRBV20-1 belonged to this group.

Their cognate antigens are unknown. Every TCR beta cDNA library bore unique molecular identifiers. TCRdb re-analysed the PCR reads in MiXCR, keeping a single row per CDR3 protein. The sample contains approximately 730,000 distinct CDR3 sequences, roughly 30% of which appear only once. Sequences were obtained from blood. These receptors were collected from a girl aged 5 to 17 with multiple sclerosis.

The chain carries TRBV20-1 and TRBJ2-7; D is perhaps TRBD1 (6 bases). Per germline, CDR1 DFQATT and CDR2 SNEGSKA (reference sequence). V lost 4 bases and J lost 2, with 21 bases in between. This CDR3 has 16 residues. This chain's CDR3 is CSAKSLGATPTYEQYF. CDR3 DNA sequence: TGCAGTGCTAAAAGTCTGGGGGCAACACCAACCTACGAGCAGTACTTC.

The chain recombines TRBV20-1 with TRBJ1-4, with TRBD1 identical over 7 bases. This CDR3 comprises 14 residues. Germline values: CDR1 DFQATT, CDR2 SNEGSKA (reference sequence). V dropped 5 bases and J dropped 10; count of bases not matched to a gene: 13. DNA of the CDR3: TGCAGTGCTCCGCAGGGGGGCGAGGTCGGAAAACTGTTTTTT. The encoded protein is CSAPQGGEVGKLFF.

The chain is built from TRBV20-1 and TRBJ2-5; TRBD2 aligns across 7 bases. Looked up from germline, CDR1 is DFQATT and CDR2 is SNEGSKA (reference sequence). This CDR3 comprises 13 residues. V lost 3 bases to trimming and J lost 0 bases; unmatched junction nucleotides: 1. CDR3 in amino acids: CSARLADQETQYF. CDR3 sequence (DNA): TGCAGTGCTAGGCTAGCGGACCAAGAGACCCAGTACTTC.

V and J are TRBV19 and TRBJ2-1, with a tentative D call TRBD1 (5 bases). The CDR3 runs 12 residues. Between the trimmed V and J ends, which lost 5 bases and 9 bases, there was a span of 11 bases. Germline CDR1 reads LNHDA; CDR2 reads SQIVND (reference sequence). Here the CDR3 DNA reads TGTGCCAGTAGTTTAGGGGCTAGTGAGCAGTTCTTC. Translation: CASSLGASEQFF.

This clonotype came up a few times. This chain links TRBV9 with TRBJ1-6; the D is unclear. The CDR3 has 12 residues. Trimming removed 3 bases at V and 12 bases at J, with 10 bases between. Germline V lookup: CDR1 SGDLS, CDR2 YYNGEE. The CDR3 protein is CASSAPSEPLHF. CDR3 bases: TGTGCCAGCAGCGCCCCCTCTGAACCCCTCCACTTT. Drawing the rest from reference TRBV9 and TRBJ1-6, the complete variable domain is DSGVTQTPKHLITATGQRVTLRCSPRSGDLSVYWYQQSLDQGLQFLIQYYNGEERAKGNILERFSAQQFPDLHSELNLSSLELGDSALYFCASSAPSEPLHFGNGTRLTVT.

Concerning this clonotype itself: One end of the junction varies from germline; a read error may be responsible. The CDR3 coding sequence is TGTGCTAGCAGCTTGCAGGGGACCCTCACAGATACGCAGTATTTT. Protein sequence: CASSLQGTLTDTQYF. The V gene is TRBV7-7, the J gene TRBJ2-3; D is possibly TRBD1 (6 bases). Germline CDR1 reads SSHAT; CDR2 reads FNYEAQ (reference sequence). The CDR3 length is 15 residues. The complete variable domain, with remaining parts taken from reference TRBV7-7 and TRBJ2-3, reads GAGVSQSPRYKVTKRGQDVTLRCDPISSHATLYWYQQALGQGPEFLTYFNYEAQPDKSGLPSDRFSAERPEGSISTLTIQRTEQRDSAMYRCASSLQGTLTDTQYFGPGTRLTVL.

This chain links TRBV5-1 with TRBJ2-3; 11 bases align to TRBD2. The CDR3 is 15 residues long. After removal of 3 bases from V and 5 bases from J, the junction contained 5 bases not matched to a gene. Germline CDR1 reads SGHRS; CDR2 reads YFSETQ. In DNA, the CDR3 is TGCGCCAGCAGCTCCGGACTAGCGGGTTTAGATACGCAGTATTTT. This sequence encodes CASSSGLAGLDTQYF.

This sequence joins TRBV5-1 and TRBJ2-6, with D perhaps given as TRBD1 or TRBD2 (6 bases each). V shed 2 bases and J shed 0 bases, with 12 bases lying between them. Germline CDR1 is SGHRS and CDR2 is YFSETQ. The CDR3 runs 17 residues. CDR3 DNA: TGCGCCAGCAGCTTACTCGGGGGCGTCTCTGGGGCCAACGTCCTGACTTTC. This gives the protein CASSLLGGVSGANVLTF.

V gene TRBV20-1 combines with J gene TRBJ2-3, with 11 nucleotides matching TRBD2. Germline trimming cut 3 bases from V and 2 bases from J; bases unmatched to any gene: 7. The V gene's germline CDR1 is DFQATT and CDR2 SNEGSKA (reference sequence). The CDR3 totals 16 residues. The CDR3 nucleotides are TGCAGTGCTAGGGGTAGCGGGAGGGCTCTCACAGATACGCAGTATTTT. Amino acids: CSARGSGRALTDTQYF.

V and J are TRBV5-6 and TRBJ2-1; perhaps TRBD2 as D (6 bases). The CDR3 consists of 16 residues. Trimming took off 3 bases at V and 5 bases at J, with 18 bases between the two ends. The germline V gene has CDR1 SGHDT and CDR2 YYEEEE. The CDR3 loop reads CASSWGTLKPHNEQFF. CDR3 bases: TGTGCCAGCAGCTGGGGGACTCTCAAGCCCCACAATGAGCAGTTCTTC.

This clonotype was counted a few times. CDR3 region: CASSVSGVGHDEQYF. The CDR3 nucleotides read TGTGCCAGCAGCGTAAGCGGGGTGGGCCACGACGAGCAGTACTTC. V and J are TRBV9 and TRBJ2-7, with 7 bases matching TRBD2. CDR1 is SGDLS and CDR2 is YYNGEE in the germline V gene. This CDR3 is built from 15 residues. The V segment lost 1 base and the J segment 5 bases; nucleotides outside the gene matches: 9.

In its sample, this clonotype was seen many times. CDR3 protein: CSARGDTSNYGYTF. CDR3 sequence (DNA): TGCAGTGCTAGGGGGGACACCTCTAACTATGGCTACACCTTC. The chain joins TRBV20-1 to TRBJ1-2; D is perhaps TRBD1 (6 bases). The germline CDR1 and CDR2 sequences are DFQATT and SNEGSKA (reference sequence). The V end was cut by 3 bases, the J end by 0 bases, with 11 bases between. CDR3 length: 14 residues.

The genes are TRBV5-1 and TRBJ2-1, with TRBD2 matching 11 bases. V lost 7 bases and J lost 7; bases outside the gene matches: 16. From germline, CDR1 is SGHRS and CDR2 YFSETQ. CDR3 size: 17 residues. The CDR3 loop is CASSKLASGRQENEQFF. As DNA, the CDR3 is TGCGCCAGCTCGAAGCTGGCTAGCGGGAGGCAGGAGAATGAGCAGTTCTTC.

In regard to this clonotype: One end of the junction varies from germline; a read error may be responsible. The rearrangement links TRBV4-2 to TRBJ2-5; D is uncertain. Germline CDR1 is LGHNA and CDR2 is YNFKEQ. The CDR3 covers 14 residues. CDR3 region: CVSSQAQNQETQYF. Written as DNA, the CDR3 is TGTGTCAGCAGCCAAGCACAGAACCAAGAGACCCAGTACTTC.

This clonotype showed up many times. This rearrangement joins TRBV10-3 to TRBJ2-5; perhaps TRBD2 as D (7 bases). This CDR3 has 16 residues. CDR1 ENHRY and CDR2 SYGVKD come from the germline V gene. Trimming pared 2 bases from V and 1 base from J, leaving 14 bases between. Written as DNA, the CDR3 is TGTGCCATCAGTGAGGGAGGGGGAGGGACCCAAGAGACCCAGTACTTC. Translating gives CAISEGGGGTQETQYF.

V is TRBV2 and J is TRBJ1-2; D may be TRBD1 (5 bases). This CDR3 has 13 residues. V lost 7 bases to trimming and J lost 1 base, with 10 bases between them. The germline V gene encodes CDR1 SNHLY and CDR2 FYNNEI. CDR3: CASTKDNNYGYTF. The CDR3 region has the DNA TGTGCCAGCACCAAGGACAATAACTATGGCTACACCTTC.